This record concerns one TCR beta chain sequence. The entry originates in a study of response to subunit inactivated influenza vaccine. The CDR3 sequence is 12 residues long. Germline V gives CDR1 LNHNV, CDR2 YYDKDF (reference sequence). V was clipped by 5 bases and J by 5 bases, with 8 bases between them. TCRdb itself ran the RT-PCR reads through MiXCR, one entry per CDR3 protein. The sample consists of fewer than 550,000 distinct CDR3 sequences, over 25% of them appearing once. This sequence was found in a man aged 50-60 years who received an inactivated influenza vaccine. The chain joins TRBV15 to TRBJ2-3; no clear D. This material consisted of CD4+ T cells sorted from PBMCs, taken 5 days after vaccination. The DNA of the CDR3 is TGTGCCACCAGCCCCCAGAGAGATACGCAGTATTTT. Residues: CATSPQRDTQYF.